Shown below are 15 T cell receptor beta chains from a single sample sequenced in a study of early T cells in non-severe SARS-CoV-2 infection. A single record per CDR3 protein comes from TCRdb applying MiXCR to the 5' RACE reads. This table holds 20,000 to 25,000 distinct CDR3 sequences, 4% to 4.5% found once. Sequencing was carried out using whole blood. The receptors were sampled from an adult who was a healthcare worker with PCR-confirmed SARS-CoV-2 infection or an uninfected control (not recorded which).

This clonotype has a count of ten or more. V is TRBV15 and J is TRBJ2-7; the D is unclear. CDR3 size: 14 residues. Trimming removed 2 bases from V and 3 bases from J, with 11 bases in between. The V gene's germline CDR1 is LNHNV and CDR2 YYDKDF (reference sequence). This CDR3 reads CATSRFDSRYEQYF. The DNA of the CDR3 is TGTGCCACCAGCAGATTTGACTCCCGCTACGAGCAGTACTTC.

This rearrangement joins TRBV11-1 to TRBJ2-1; 11 bases are shared with TRBD2. The CDR3 loop spans 18 amino acids. V was pared by 3 bases and J by 0 bases, with 7 bases of the junction left unmatched. The germline V gene has CDR1 SGHAT and CDR2 FQDESV (reference sequence). CDR3 amino acids: CASSFGLAGGRSYNEQFF. CDR3 nucleotide sequence: TGTGCCAGCAGCTTTGGGCTAGCGGGGGGCCGCTCCTACAATGAGCAGTTCTTC.

This clonotype was seen only once. With a much larger clone just one base away, this may be a read error. The chain employs TRBV6-5 and TRBJ2-1, with D possibly being TRBD1 (5 bases). With 6 bases removed from V and 11 bases from J, the gap between germline ends came to 17 bases. This CDR3 has 13 amino acids. The germline CDR1 and CDR2 sequences are MNHEY and SVGAGI. The DNA for the CDR3 is TGTGCCAGCAGACCCCACCAGGGTGGTCAGCAGTTCTTC. It codes for CASRPHQGGQQFF.

Ten or more counts support this clonotype. The gene calls are TRBV7-9 and TRBJ1-4; TRBD1 agrees at 7 bases. The CDR3 is made up of 14 amino acids. With 4 bases clipped from V and 11 bases from J, the junction kept 10 bases outside the gene matches. CDR1 is SEHNR and CDR2 is FQNEAQ in the germline V gene (reference sequence). The CDR3 region has the DNA TGTGCCAGCAGCTCACCGACAGGGCGAGAGAAACTGTTTTTT. Residues: CASSSPTGREKLFF.

This clonotype was recorded many times. The chain has TRBV11-2 and TRBJ2-3, with 11 bases fitting TRBD2. Germline V gene data show CDR1 as SGHAT and CDR2 as FQNNGV. The J segment lost 3 bases and the V segment lost 4 bases, leaving 3 bases of the junction unmatched. This CDR3 region has 15 residues. The CDR3: CASSSLAGGTDTQYF. The CDR3 DNA is TGTGCCAGCAGCTCGTTAGCGGGGGGGACAGATACGCAGTATTTT.

The V call is TRBV3-1, the J call TRBJ2-5; D gene ambiguous. The length of the CDR3 is 13 residues. With 0 bases removed from V and 5 bases from J, the gap between germline ends came to 7 bases. CDR1 and CDR2 (germline): LGHDT, YNNKEL (reference sequence). The CDR3 loop is CASSQEGFETQYF. The CDR3 coding sequence is TGTGCCAGCAGCCAAGAGGGCTTTGAGACCCAGTACTTC.

The chain carries TRBV27 and TRBJ1-1, with TRBD1 as a possible D gene (6 bases). The ends were cut back, 7 bases at V and 3 bases at J, with 21 bases in the middle. CDR3 length: 16 amino acids. The V gene's germline CDR1 is MNHEY and CDR2 SMNVEV (reference sequence). CDR3 protein: CASTPLWGGRDTEAFF. CDR3 DNA sequence: TGTGCCAGCACCCCTCTGTGGGGGGGGCGGGACACTGAAGCTTTCTTT.

The chain is built from TRBV5-8 and TRBJ2-2, with D uncertain. This CDR3 has 14 amino acids. The germline V gene encodes CDR1 SGHTS and CDR2 YDEGEE. Trimming stripped 0 bases from V and 1 base from J, with 4 bases between. DNA of the CDR3: TGTGCCAGCAGCTTGGGGCAGAACACCGGGGAGCTGTTTTTT. Its translation is CASSLGQNTGELFF.

This clonotype was seen repeatedly, ten times or more. The genes are TRBV5-6 and TRBJ2-7, with D hard to call. The CDR3 runs to 12 residues. V lost 1 base to trimming and J lost 3 bases, with 5 bases between them. Per the germline V gene, CDR1 is SGHDT and CDR2 is YYEEEE. The CDR3 sequence is CASSLSGYEQYF. CDR3 nucleotide sequence: TGTGCCAGCAGCTTGTCCGGCTACGAGCAGTACTTC.

V gene TRBV5-1 combines with J gene TRBJ1-1; D gene uncertain. Germline V gives CDR1 SGHRS, CDR2 YFSETQ. The CDR3 loop spans 13 amino acids. V lost 1 base and J 1 base, leaving 5 bases between the germline ends. The CDR3 loop reads CASSLWGNTEAFF. The CDR3 region has the DNA TGCGCCAGCAGCTTGTGGGGGAACACTGAAGCTTTCTTT.

This clonotype was counted many times. V is TRBV4-1 and J is TRBJ2-5; perhaps D is TRBD1 or TRBD2 (5 bases each). Deletions cut 1 base from V and 2 bases from J, with 5 bases between. Germline V gene lookup returns CDR1 MGHRA and CDR2 YSYEKL. This CDR3 region has 13 residues. The CDR3 coding sequence is TGCGCCAGCAGCCAAGGGGGGCAAGAGACCCAGTACTTC. Protein sequence: CASSQGGQETQYF.

This clonotype has at least ten counts. J is TRBJ2-2 and V is TRBV29-1, with no clear D. CDR3 length: 16 residues. Germline V gene sequence: CDR1 SQVTM, CDR2 ANQGSEA. The V end was cut by 6 bases, the J end by 0 bases, with 17 bases between. CDR3 residues: CSVRGPLNANTGELFF. The CDR3, as DNA: TGCAGCGTCCGCGGTCCATTAAACGCGAACACCGGGGAGCTGTTTTTT.

This clonotype was seen many times. The chain combines TRBV20-1 with TRBJ2-7, with D possibly being TRBD1 or TRBD2 (5 bases each). This CDR3 has 15 amino acids. The germline CDR1 and CDR2 sequences are DFQATT and SNEGSKA (reference sequence). The V gene lost 3 bases and the J gene lost 0 bases, with 15 bases spanning the gap. The CDR3 region is CSARVGAGSSYEQYF. The CDR3 coding sequence is TGCAGTGCTAGGGTCGGGGCAGGGAGCTCCTACGAGCAGTACTTC.

Within the sample, this clonotype is medium-sized. The chain has TRBV6-1 and TRBJ2-7, with TRBD1 matching over 8 bases. Trimming took 8 bases from V and 2 from J; bases not matched to a gene: 5. The CDR3 length is 13 residues. Germline V gives CDR1 MNHNS, CDR2 SASEGT. The CDR3 nucleotides are TGTGCCAGCGGACAGGGAACTACCTACGAGCAGTACTTC. Amino acids: CASGQGTTYEQYF.

By share, this clonotype ranks as medium-sized. The genes are TRBV20-1 and TRBJ1-3; D may be TRBD1 (5 bases). Trimming removed 0 bases from V and 2 bases from J, with 11 bases in between. The germline gives CDR1 DFQATT, CDR2 SNEGSKA (reference sequence). The CDR3 has 15 amino acids. The CDR3 nucleotides are TGCAGTGCTAGAGATCTGGGAGGGGCTGGAAACACCATATATTTT. Its translation is CSARDLGGAGNTIYF.